A selection of T cell receptor beta chains follows, all from one sample in a study of CD8 T cells in ankylosing spondylitis. TCRdb passed the 5' RACE reads through MiXCR, listing each CDR3 protein once. The repertoire holds about 260,000 distinct CDR3 sequences, with 20% to 30% as singletons. The material sequenced was blood, either unsorted or a sorted T cell fraction (not recorded which). The receptors here all came from a male donor with ankylosing spondylitis or in good health (not recorded which). Both conserved end residues are part of each CDR3. Each record gives: V gene, D gene, clone size, J gene, CDR3 DNA, CDR3 protein. The D gene is left open where the match is weak. The size entry is marked missing in some rows and otherwise reads once, few, many or a size class.

TRBV29-1	.	many	TRBJ2-3	TGCAGCGTCCAGGAATCCACAGATACGCAGTATTTT	CSVQESTDTQYF
TRBV20-1	.	few	TRBJ2-3	TGCAGTGCTAGTAAGGCCGGACCTAGCACAGATACGCAGTATTTT	CSASKAGPSTDTQYF
TRBV20-1	.	many	TRBJ1-5	TGCAGTGCGGAGAGGGGACACAGCAATCAGCCCCAGCATTTT	CSAERGHSNQPQHF
TRBV15	.	.	TRBJ2-7	TGTGCCACCAGCAGAGTGAGGGACGAGCAGTACTTC	CATSRVRDEQYF
TRBV6-1	TRBD1	many	TRBJ1-2	TGTGCCAGCAGTAGGGGACAGCTTAATGGCTACACCTTC	CASSRGQLNGYTF
TRBV15	.	.	TRBJ2-3	TGTGCCACCAGCAGAGATGAGGGAGCGACAGATACGCAGTATTTT	CATSRDEGATDTQYF
TRBV11-2	.	few	TRBJ1-1	TGTGCCAGCAGCCGATCTGGCAGCTTGAACACTGAAGCTTTCTTT	CASSRSGSLNTEAFF
TRBV11-1	.	many	TRBJ2-1	TGTGCCAGCAGCTTAGTAATGAGGTCCTACAATGAGCAGTTCTTC	CASSLVMRSYNEQFF
TRBV20-1	.	many	TRBJ1-3	TGCAGTGCTAGGGAGATTTCTGGAAACACCATATATTTT	CSAREISGNTIYF
TRBV4-2	.	.	TRBJ2-4	TGTGCCAGCAGCCAAGTTGGGGGAGTAAACATTCAGTACTTC	CASSQVGGVNIQYF
TRBV7-2	.	many	TRBJ2-5	TGTGCCAGCAGCTTAGTTCCCGGCCTAAGGGAGACCCAGTACTTC	CASSLVPGLRETQYF
TRBV24-1	TRBD2	many	TRBJ2-2	TGTGCCACCAGTGATCCTAGCGGAGATGGTGCCGGGGAGCTGTTTTTT	CATSDPSGDGAGELFF
TRBV20-1	.	few	TRBJ2-7	TGCAGTGCTAGTCAAGGGGCGTCCTACGAGCAGTACTTC	CSASQGASYEQYF
TRBV2	.	.	TRBJ2-1	TGTGCCAGGGGCTTATCCTACAATGAGCAGTTCTTC	CARGLSYNEQFF
TRBV29-1	TRBD1	few	TRBJ2-6	TGCAGCGTGGGACAGGGAAATACTGGGGCCAACGTCCTGACTTTC	CSVGQGNTGANVLTF
TRBV5-1	.	.	TRBJ2-7	TGCGCCAGCAGCTTGGGACGGGGATTCTCCTACGAGCAGTACTTC	CASSLGRGFSYEQYF
TRBV12-3/TRBV12-4	.	few	TRBJ1-6	TGTGCCAGCAGGGGAGCAGGGTCTAGCTCCTATAATTCACCCCTCCACTTT	CASRGAGSSSYNSPLHF
TRBV3-1	.	many	TRBJ2-7	TGTGCCAGCAGCCAAGGAACCGGGATTTCCGAGCAGTACTTC	CASSQGTGISEQYF
TRBV20-1	TRBD1	.	TRBJ2-7	TGCAGTGCCTGGGACAGCACCTACGAGCAGTACTTC	CSAWDSTYEQYF
TRBV20-1	.	.	TRBJ2-6	TGCAGTGCTGACTCAGGGGAAGCTCCTGGGGCCAACGTCCTGACTTTC	CSADSGEAPGANVLTF
TRBV5-1	TRBD2	.	TRBJ2-7	TGCGCCAGCAGCTTGGATCCTAGCGGGGGAATCAACGAGCAGTACTTC	CASSLDPSGGINEQYF
TRBV20-1	.	few	TRBJ2-7	TGCAGTGCTAGGGGATACTACGAGCAGTACTTC	CSARGYYEQYF
TRBV12-3/TRBV12-4	.	.	TRBJ2-3	TGTGCCAGCAGCCACAACCGTAGAGGACTCCGCCCACCAGATACGCAGTATTTT	CASSHNRRGLRPPDTQYF